A selection of T cell receptor beta chains follows, all from one sample in a study of blood T cell repertoires in COVID-19. Here immunoSEQ multiplex PCR was the method, and the copy in TCRdb shows in-frame clones only, minus some. The repertoire holds some 95,000 clones, 70% to 80% seen once, with about 24% in the top ten. The sequenced sample was peripheral blood. These receptors were taken from a man aged 65-85 years with acute or convalescent COVID-19. The CDR3 runs from the conserved cysteine through the conserved F or W. A D gene is named only where the DNA matches it firmly. Expanded clones are given a class, and other clones once, few, many or no size at all.

v_call	clone_size	j_call	cdr3_length	d_call	cdr3_aa	cdr3_nt
TRBV24-1	NA	TRBJ2-3	16	TRBD1	CATSDAGQGNTDTQYF	TGTGCCACCAGTGATGCGGGACAGGGTAACACAGATACGCAGTATTTT
TRBV29-1	NA	TRBJ2-5	16	TRBD1	CSVEARGTGVQETQYF	TGCAGCGTTGAAGCGCGTGGGACAGGGGTGCAAGAGACCCAGTACTTC
TRBV3-1/TRBV3-2	NA	TRBJ2-7	13	NA	CASSQASRAEQYF	TGTGCCAGCAGCCAAGCCTCTAGAGCCGAGCAGTACTTC
TRBV9	NA	TRBJ2-3	14	NA	CASSADSRSVTQYF	TGTGCCAGCAGCGCGGACAGCCGGTCAGTTACGCAGTATTTT
TRBV3-1/TRBV3-2	NA	TRBJ2-5	16	TRBD2	CASSRTSGRDQETQYF	TGTGCCAGCAGCCGGACTAGCGGGAGGGACCAAGAGACCCAGTACTTC
TRBV30	NA	TRBJ1-6	17	NA	CAWSVPEGGTYNSPLHF	TGTGCCTGGAGTGTACCTGAGGGAGGAACCTATAATTCACCCCTCCACTTT
TRBV24-1	NA	TRBJ1-2	16	TRBD1	CATSDSERTGNYGYTF	TGTGCCACCAGTGATTCGGAAAGGACAGGGAACTATGGCTACACCTTC
TRBV18	once	TRBJ2-7	15	TRBD2	CASSPGTSGSHEQYF	TGTGCCAGCTCACCCGGGACTAGCGGGAGCCACGAGCAGTACTTC
TRBV24-1	NA	TRBJ2-7	13	TRBD1	CATSDYRGTYQYF	TGTGCCACCAGTGATTACAGGGGGACTTATCAGTACTTC
TRBV5-1	NA	TRBJ2-7	13	TRBD1	CASSLQGANEQYF	TGCGCCAGCAGCTTGCAGGGGGCGAACGAGCAGTACTTC
TRBV7-6	NA	TRBJ2-2	15	TRBD1	CASSGGTGKTGELFF	TGTGCCAGCAGCGGAGGGACAGGGAAGACCGGGGAGCTGTTTTTT
TRBV27	NA	TRBJ1-6	14	TRBD1	CASSPQGWDSPLHF	TGTGCCAGCAGTCCACAGGGGTGGGATTCACCCCTCCACTTT
TRBV18	NA	TRBJ1-2	14	NA	CASSPGAGNYGYTF	TGTGCCAGCTCACCAGGGGCGGGGAACTATGGCTACACCTTC
TRBV19	many	TRBJ2-1	17	TRBD2	CASSIAGGPPSRNEQFF	TGTGCCAGTAGTATAGCGGGAGGGCCTCCCTCTCGGAATGAGCAGTTCTTC
TRBV19	few	TRBJ2-2	14	NA	CASSLLSDTGELFF	TGTGCCAGTAGTTTGCTTTCAGACACCGGGGAGCTGTTTTTT
TRBV10-3	NA	TRBJ1-1	13	TRBD1	CAMSGTGETEAFF	TGTGCCATGAGTGGGACAGGGGAAACTGAAGCTTTCTTT
TRBV4-1	few	TRBJ2-1	15	NA	CASSQAFYSYNEQFF	TGCGCCAGCAGCCAAGCCTTCTACTCCTACAATGAGCAGTTCTTC
TRBV3-1/TRBV3-2	NA	TRBJ1-6	14	TRBD1	CASSRQGVDSPLHF	TGTGCCAGCAGCCGACAGGGGGTCGATTCACCCCTCCACTTT
TRBV12-3/TRBV12-4	NA	TRBJ2-1	12	NA	CASSFHYNEQFF	TGTGCCAGCAGTTTCCACTACAATGAGCAGTTCTTC
TRBV24-1	NA	TRBJ2-2	16	NA	CATSPPGTQEGGELFF	TGTGCCACCAGTCCGCCGGGCACACAGGAAGGCGGGGAGCTGTTTTTT
TRBV10-3	NA	TRBJ1-6	16	TRBD1	CAISARQGAGNSPLHF	TGTGCCATCAGTGCCAGACAGGGCGCTGGAAATTCACCCCTCCACTTT
TRBV7-6	once	TRBJ2-7	15	NA	CASSRRTGRRDEQYF	TGTGCCAGCAGCCGCAGGACAGGAAGGAGGGACGAGCAGTACTTC
TRBV9	NA	TRBJ1-2	16	NA	CASSPQPGDWGYGYTF	TGTGCCAGCAGCCCCCAACCAGGGGATTGGGGCTATGGCTACACCTTC
TRBV5-1	NA	TRBJ1-1	16	TRBD1	CASSLGQGVGNTEAFF	TGCGCCAGCAGCTTGGGACAGGGCGTAGGGAACACTGAAGCTTTCTTT
TRBV18	NA	TRBJ2-7	13	NA	CASHRSGFYEQYF	TGTGCCAGCCACCGTTCAGGGTTTTACGAGCAGTACTTC
TRBV21-1	NA	TRBJ1-1	12	NA	CASIDGGTEAFF	TGTGCCAGCATTGACGGGGGGACTGAAGCTTTCTTT
TRBV7-2	few	TRBJ1-1	14	NA	CASSLGQPNTEAFF	TGTGCCAGCAGCTTAGGACAGCCGAACACTGAAGCTTTCTTT
TRBV25-1	NA	TRBJ1-2	13	NA	CASRDTSNYGYTF	TGTGCCAGCCGGGACACCTCTAACTATGGCTACACCTTC
TRBV7-3	NA	TRBJ1-1	15	TRBD1	CASSLGQGANIEAFF	TGTGCCAGCAGCTTAGGGCAGGGGGCCAACATTGAAGCTTTCTTT
TRBV5-8	NA	TRBJ2-7	13	NA	CASSLRAVYEQYF	TGTGCCAGCAGTCTTCGCGCGGTCTACGAGCAGTACTTC
TRBV7-9	NA	TRBJ2-3	15	NA	CASSLVRGDSDTQYF	TGTGCCAGCAGCTTGGTACGTGGCGACTCAGATACGCAGTATTTT
TRBV19	few	TRBJ1-2	14	TRBD1	CASSINRGDYGYTF	TGTGCCAGTAGTATCAACAGGGGGGACTATGGCTACACCTTC
TRBV19	few	TRBJ2-7	16	NA	CASSAKRGTDSNEQYF	TGTGCCAGTAGTGCCAAGAGGGGGACGGACTCCAACGAGCAGTACTTC
TRBV5-5	few	TRBJ1-2	15	TRBD1	CASSPTGNEHYGYTF	TGTGCCAGCAGCCCGACAGGGAACGAGCACTATGGCTACACCTTC
TRBV5-1	NA	TRBJ1-4	15	NA	CASSGLMGTNEKLFF	TGCGCCAGCTCCGGACTAATGGGAACTAATGAAAAACTGTTTTTT
TRBV6-4	few	TRBJ2-1	15	TRBD2	CASRRTSGSYNEQFF	TGTGCCAGCAGACGAACTAGCGGGAGTTACAATGAGCAGTTCTTC
TRBV10-3	NA	TRBJ2-1	13	TRBD2	CAIYTGGFDEQFF	TGTGCCATCTACACGGGGGGATTTGATGAGCAGTTCTTC